Shown below are 7 T cell receptor beta chains from a single sample sequenced in a study of type 1 regulatory T cells. These receptors have no known antigen. One entry per CDR3 protein results from TCRdb running MiXCR on the reads. Of 20,000 or so distinct CDR3 sequences listed, approximately 51% are singletons. Material: cultured T cells, either the whole culture or a sorted T cell fraction (not recorded which). The receptors shown here come from a human donor in good health.

This clonotype was recorded once. This sequence joins TRBV6-5 and TRBJ1-4; 7 bases agree with TRBD1. Losses at the gene ends were 6 bases for V and 5 bases for J; bases not matched to a gene: 6. This CDR3 has 14 residues. Germline CDR1 and CDR2: MNHEY and SVGAGI. CDR3 protein: CASRRQGWNEKLFF. The CDR3 DNA sequence: TGTGCCAGCAGACGACAGGGCTGGAATGAAAAACTGTTTTTT.

The V gene is TRBV11-2, the J gene TRBJ2-5; D ambiguous. The germline V gene has CDR1 SGHAT and CDR2 FQNNGV. This CDR3 region has 11 residues. V shed 5 bases and J shed 1 base, with 2 bases lying between them. The CDR3 spells CASSPQETQYF. In DNA form, the CDR3 reads TGTGCCAGCAGCCCCCAAGAGACCCAGTACTTC. The full variable domain, with the rest looked up from reference TRBV11-2 and TRBJ2-5, is EAGVAQSPRYKIIEKRQSVAFWCNPISGHATLYWYQQILGQGPKLLIQFQNNGVVDDSQLPKDRFSAERLKGVDSTLKIQPAKLEDSAVYLCASSPQETQYFGPGTRLLVL.

This chain joins TRBV4-2 and TRBJ1-3; D may be TRBD1 (5 bases). CDR1 and CDR2 (germline): LGHNA, YNFKEQ. This CDR3 spans 17 amino acids. V dropped 0 bases and J dropped 4 bases, with 16 bases sitting between them. The CDR3 DNA follows: TGTGCCAGCAGCCAAGATAGCAGGGCAGGGTCCGGAAACACCATATATTTT. Its protein is CASSQDSRAGSGNTIYF.

This chain uses TRBV6-6 with TRBJ1-1, with 7 bases fitting TRBD1. The CDR3 is 14 residues long. Germline assignment: CDR1 MNHNY and CDR2 SVGAGI (reference sequence). V was pared by 7 bases and J by 6 bases, with 11 bases of the junction left unmatched. The DNA of the CDR3 is TGTGCCAGCAAAGGGGGAGGGGGCAGGCCTGAAGCTTTCTTT. This sequence encodes CASKGGGGRPEAFF.

This clonotype is medium-sized. The rearrangement joins TRBV12-3 or TRBV12-4 to TRBJ2-7; 9 positions agree with TRBD2. The CDR3 is 16 amino acids. J was trimmed by 0 bases and V by 1 base; bases with no gene match: 4. DNA for the CDR3: TGTGCCAGCAGTTTAGGGACTAGCGTAGGCTCCTACGAGCAGTACTTC. Its protein product is CASSLGTSVGSYEQYF.

A word on this clonotype: A read error is possible here, since a much larger clone lies one base away. This chain links TRBV20-1 with TRBJ1-2, with 9 bases that match TRBD1. CDR3 size: 13 residues. Trimming at V came to 6 bases and at J to 14 bases, leaving 16 bases not matched to a gene. Germline V lookup: CDR1 DFQATT, CDR2 SNEGSKA (reference sequence). CDR3 residues: CSAEPDRGIHHTF. DNA of the CDR3: TGCAGTGCAGAACCCGACAGGGGGATTCATCATACCTTC.

V is TRBV6-2 or TRBV6-3 and J is TRBJ2-2, with D uncertain. Germline V CDR1 and CDR2: MNHEY, SVGEGT. CDR3 length: 13 amino acids. Trimming removed 4 bases at V and 4 bases at J, with 7 bases between. The CDR3: CASSWVPTGELFF. The CDR3 DNA sequence: TGTGCCAGCAGTTGGGTCCCCACCGGGGAGCTGTTTTTT.